Below are 8 T cell receptor beta chains sequenced from a single sample in a study of spatial heterogeneity in lung cancer. Study-level findings and limits: For expanded intratumoral alpha and beta TCRs, counts tracked tumor mutation counts.

TCRdb re-called the 5' RACE reads through MiXCR, storing one row per CDR3 protein. The sample holds some 96,000 distinct CDR3 sequences, 4.4% seen once. No antigen has been identified for these receptors. Time point specified: sample taken at primary tumor resection. The specimen comprised lung tumor tissue, sampled at surgery. These receptors came from a male donor with early-stage non-small cell lung cancer.

This clonotype was counted ten times or more. The rearrangement uses TRBV6-5 and TRBJ2-7, with TRBD2 identical over 15 bases. The CDR3 loop spans 14 amino acids. Germline lookup yields CDR1 MNHEY and CDR2 SVGAGI. The V segment lost 6 bases and the J segment 13 bases; nucleotides outside the gene matches: 10. The CDR3 loop is CASSPGLAGGPVYF. DNA for the CDR3: TGTGCCAGCAGCCCGGGACTAGCGGGAGGACCAGTCTACTTC.

This chain connects TRBV28 to TRBJ2-1, with 8 bases matching TRBD1. Germline V gene data show CDR1 as MDHEN and CDR2 as SYDVKM. V lost 2 bases and J lost 4; bases outside the gene matches: 10. This CDR3 contains 17 residues. This CDR3 reads CASSLSPRTGNYNEQFF. CDR3 in DNA: TGTGCCAGCAGTTTAAGCCCCCGGACAGGGAATTACAATGAGCAGTTCTTC. The whole variable domain, remainder taken from reference TRBV28 and TRBJ2-1, is DVKVTQSSRYLVKRTGEKVFLECVQDMDHENMFWYRQDPGLGLRLIYFSYDVKMKEKGDIPEGYSVSREKKERFSLILESASTNQTSMYLCASSLSPRTGNYNEQFFGPGTRLTVL.

This clonotype occurred many times. This chain links TRBV20-1 with TRBJ1-6, with no clear D. The germline V gene has CDR1 DFQATT and CDR2 SNEGSKA (reference sequence). The length of the CDR3 is 13 residues. The V and J ends lost 3 bases and 8 bases respectively, with 11 bases between them. The CDR3 DNA reads as TGCAGTGCTAGCCTTCAGGCGGATTCACCCCTCCACTTT. It yields the protein CSASLQADSPLHF.

This clonotype was counted at least ten times. The chain carries TRBV29-1 and TRBJ2-1; 8 bases are a match to TRBD2. The germline V gene encodes CDR1 SQVTM and CDR2 ANQGSEA. CDR3 length: 14 amino acids. V gave up 6 bases and J gave up 6 bases; unmatched junction bases: 10. CDR3 loop: CSVQTSDGPNEQFF. DNA of the CDR3: TGCAGCGTCCAGACTAGCGACGGACCCAATGAGCAGTTCTTC.

This clonotype has ten or more counts. The chain links TRBV27 to TRBJ2-5; the D gene is possibly TRBD2 (5 bases). CDR1 and CDR2 from the germline V gene are MNHEY and SMNVEV (reference sequence). V was cut by 0 bases and J by 1 base, with 6 bases left in between. CDR3 length: 14 amino acids. CDR3 coding DNA: TGTGCCAGCAGTTTATCTAGCGTCCAAGAGACCCAGTACTTC. Encoded protein: CASSLSSVQETQYF.

This clonotype was observed at least ten times. The chain has TRBV18 and TRBJ1-1; D is unresolved. The CDR3 spans 15 residues. From germline, CDR1 is KGHSH and CDR2 LQKENI. V was cut by 3 bases and J by 1 base, with 12 bases left in between. The CDR3 sequence: CASSPNRGTNTEAFF. The CDR3 DNA follows: TGTGCCAGCTCACCTAATCGGGGTACGAACACTGAAGCTTTCTTT.

The table lists this clonotype with many counts. The chain recombines TRBV15 with TRBJ1-6, with D unresolved. Germline values: CDR1 LNHNV, CDR2 YYDKDF (reference sequence). This CDR3 contains 15 residues. V lost 1 base and J lost 7, with 11 bases in between. CDR3 nucleotide sequence: TGTGCCACCAGCAGAGCGGGAATCGGGAATTCACCCCTCCACTTT. Its translation: CATSRAGIGNSPLHF.

This clonotype has a handful of counts. This chain joins TRBV29-1 and TRBJ2-1; D might be TRBD2 (5 bases). This CDR3 has 11 amino acids. Germline CDR1 SQVTM, CDR2 ANQGSEA. With 1 base removed from V and 8 bases from J, the gap between germline ends came to 6 bases. Here the CDR3 DNA reads TGCAGCGTTGAAGTTAGCGATGAGCAGTTCTTC. The encoded protein is CSVEVSDEQFF.